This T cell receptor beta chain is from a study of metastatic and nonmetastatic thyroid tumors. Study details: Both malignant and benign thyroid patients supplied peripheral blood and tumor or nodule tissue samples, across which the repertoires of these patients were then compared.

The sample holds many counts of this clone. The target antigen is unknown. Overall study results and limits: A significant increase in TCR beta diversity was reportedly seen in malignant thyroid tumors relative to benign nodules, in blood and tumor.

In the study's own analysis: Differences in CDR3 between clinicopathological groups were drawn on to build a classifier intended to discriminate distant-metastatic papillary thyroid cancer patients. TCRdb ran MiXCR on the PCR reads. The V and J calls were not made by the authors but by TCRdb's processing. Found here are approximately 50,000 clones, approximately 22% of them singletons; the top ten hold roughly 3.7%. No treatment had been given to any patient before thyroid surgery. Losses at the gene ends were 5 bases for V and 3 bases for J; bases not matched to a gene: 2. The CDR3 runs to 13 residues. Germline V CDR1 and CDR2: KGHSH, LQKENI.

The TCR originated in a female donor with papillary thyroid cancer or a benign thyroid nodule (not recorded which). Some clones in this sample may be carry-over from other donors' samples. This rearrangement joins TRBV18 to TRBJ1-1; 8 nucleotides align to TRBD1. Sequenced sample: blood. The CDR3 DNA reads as TGTGCCAGCTCAGCGGACAGGGACACTGAAGCTTTCTTT. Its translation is CASSADRDTEAFF.